This passage covers 3 T cell receptor beta chains from one sample sequenced in a study of shared clonotypes between healthy human individuals (dated by TCRdb to 2019 to 2021). Receptor libraries were prepared by the immunoSEQ multiplex PCR assay. TCRdb obtained this table from immuneACCESS and retained in-frame rearrangements with V and J assigned. These tables miss some clones; where compared with another copy, unresolved V genes account for less than half of the shortfall, and the remainder is unexplained. The sample profile shows about 770,000 clones; just under 75% of them were found once. Under 2% of the sample goes to the ten largest clones. Sequencing was done on a sample of memory CD4+ T cells sorted from blood. The sample's cell subset or site label, in plain terms: CD45RA-negative fraction. The receptor source for this set is a woman in her twenties or thirties in good health.

The chain carries TRBV4-1 and TRBJ2-1; 10 positions agree with TRBD2. The CDR3 consists of 18 residues. V trimming: 4 bases; J trimming: 5 bases; junction bases outside the gene matches: 14. Germline V CDR1 and CDR2: MGHRA, YSYEKL. The CDR3 is CASSPFRGSGRVDNEQFF. CDR3 DNA sequence: TGCGCCAGCAGCCCGTTCAGAGGGAGCGGGAGGGTAGACAATGAGCAGTTCTTC.

The sample holds a few counts of this clone. The CDR3 bases are TGTGCCACCAGCAGGGGACTGTGGGGGGTTTCCTCTGGGGCCAACGTCCTGACTTTC. Protein product: CATSRGLWGVSSGANVLTF. V is TRBV15 and J is TRBJ2-6, with D possibly matching TRBD2 (6 bases). The CDR3 has 19 amino acids. Between the trimmed V and J ends, which lost 3 bases and 0 bases, there was a span of 18 bases. Germline CDR1 reads LNHNV; CDR2 reads YYDKDF (reference sequence). The complete variable domain, with remaining parts taken from reference TRBV15 and TRBJ2-6, reads DAMVIQNPRYQVTQFGKPVTLSCSQTLNHNVMYWYQQKSSQAPKLLFHYYDKDFNNEADTPDNFQSRRPNTSFCFLDIRSPGLGDTAMYLCATSRGLWGVSSGANVLTFGAGSRLTVL.

This rearrangement joins TRBV27 to TRBJ1-1, with a possible D match to TRBD1 (6 bases). Germline V gene lookup returns CDR1 MNHEY and CDR2 SMNVEV (reference sequence). The V end was cut by 3 bases, the J end by 3 bases, with 14 bases between. CDR3 size: 15 residues. In nucleotides, the CDR3 is TGTGCCAGCAGTTTCCCCGGACAGACCCACACTGAAGCTTTCTTT. Protein product: CASSFPGQTHTEAFF.